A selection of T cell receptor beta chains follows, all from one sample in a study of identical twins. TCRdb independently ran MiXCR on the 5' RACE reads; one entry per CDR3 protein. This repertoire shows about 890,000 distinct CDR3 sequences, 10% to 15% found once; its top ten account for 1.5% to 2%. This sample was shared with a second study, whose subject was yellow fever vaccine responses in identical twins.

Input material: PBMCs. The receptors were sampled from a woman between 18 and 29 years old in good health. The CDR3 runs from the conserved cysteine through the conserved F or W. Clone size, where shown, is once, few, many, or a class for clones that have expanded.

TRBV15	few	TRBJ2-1	CATSQQGNSYNEQFF
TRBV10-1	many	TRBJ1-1	CASSSRTEAFF
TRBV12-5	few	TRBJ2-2	CASGLFQGGIGELFF
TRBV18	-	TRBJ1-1	CASSPPTRGGTEAFF
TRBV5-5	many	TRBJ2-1	CASSIGLAAYNEQFF
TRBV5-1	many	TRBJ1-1	CASSPWDRNTEAFF
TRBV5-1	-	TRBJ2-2	CASSSQRGTGTGELFF
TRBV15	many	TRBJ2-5	CATSSSSWETQYF
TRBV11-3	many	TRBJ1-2	CASSLGTGAGGYTF
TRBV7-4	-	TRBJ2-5	CASSSILCLQETQYF
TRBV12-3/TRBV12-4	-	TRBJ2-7	CASSLGDSGYEQYF
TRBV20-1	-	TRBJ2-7	CSARDLYGGGAYEQYF
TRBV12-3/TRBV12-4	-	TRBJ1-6	CASSPLIRGSYNSPLHF
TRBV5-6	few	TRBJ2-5	CASSWADGKETQYF
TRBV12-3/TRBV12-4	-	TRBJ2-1	CASALGDEQFF
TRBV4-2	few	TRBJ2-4	CASSQETERAKNIQYF
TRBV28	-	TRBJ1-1	CASKDRDTEAFF
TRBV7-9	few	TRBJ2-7	CASSLGEREDHKQYF
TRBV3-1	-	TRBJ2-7	CASSPYQGQGASYEQYF
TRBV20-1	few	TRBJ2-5	CSARVPAGSRETQYF
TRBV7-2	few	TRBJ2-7	CASSSGTSGPYEQYF
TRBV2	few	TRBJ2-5	CASTPQETQYF
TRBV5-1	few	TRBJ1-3	CASSYNADSGNTIYF
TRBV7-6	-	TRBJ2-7	CASSLSARVQGTMYEQYF
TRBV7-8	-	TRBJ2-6	CASSLVGRGNAGANVLTF
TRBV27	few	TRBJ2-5	CASSGTGPRETQYF
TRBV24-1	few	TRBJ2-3	CATSEETSGGTTDTQYF
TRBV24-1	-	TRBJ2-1	CATSDRPLQYNEQFF
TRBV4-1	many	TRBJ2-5	CASSQPQETQYF
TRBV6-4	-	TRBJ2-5	CASSDSRPLCPQETQYF
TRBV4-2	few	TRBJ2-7	CASSQGAGGFDEQYF
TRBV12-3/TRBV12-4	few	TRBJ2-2	CASSLFERELFF
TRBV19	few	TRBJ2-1	CASSIVGGASYNEQFF
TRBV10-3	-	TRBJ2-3	CAITKGVRTDTQYF
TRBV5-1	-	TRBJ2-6	CASSYRTVISGANVLTF
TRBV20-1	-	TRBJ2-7	CSAKDSSTYEQYF
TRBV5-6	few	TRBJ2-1	CASSLGGAGFSYNEQFF
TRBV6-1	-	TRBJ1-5	CASSEQGVQSNQPQHF
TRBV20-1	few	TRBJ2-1	CSARSHTSYNEQFF
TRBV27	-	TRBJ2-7	CASRRTGSQNEQYF
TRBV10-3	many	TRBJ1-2	CAISGNNYGYTF
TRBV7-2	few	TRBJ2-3	CASSLRLVTDTQYF
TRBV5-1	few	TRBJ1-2	CASSATQGALGYGYTF
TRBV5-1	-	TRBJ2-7	CASSAGTGHNREQYF
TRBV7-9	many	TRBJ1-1	CASSLGWGNTEAFF
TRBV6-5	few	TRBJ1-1	CASSWAVRGQGNTEAFF
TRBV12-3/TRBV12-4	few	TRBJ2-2	CPKGGNTGELFF
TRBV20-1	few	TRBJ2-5	CSACQPGLVGETQYF
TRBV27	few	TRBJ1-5	CASSPTPDRLGNQPQHF
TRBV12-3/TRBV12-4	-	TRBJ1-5	CASRTGIVPEGQPQHF
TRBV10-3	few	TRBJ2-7	CAISESGLAGVEQYF
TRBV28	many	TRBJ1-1	CASSSGTEKEAFF
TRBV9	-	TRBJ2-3	CASSVVAGGRADTQYF
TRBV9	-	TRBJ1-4	CASSPGVGAANEKLFF
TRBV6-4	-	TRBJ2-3	CASSSETGDSDTQYF
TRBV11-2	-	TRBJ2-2	CASSRGGGRTGELFF